Following are 15 T cell receptor beta chains from one sample sequenced in a study of blood T cells in healthy people across ages. Primed by a sample-barcoded 5' primer and a J-beta primer mix, a second PCR proceeded for about 7 to 11 cycles. TCRdb passed the 5' RACE reads through MiXCR, listing each CDR3 protein once. This table has nearly 800,000 distinct CDR3 sequences, 56% appearing once. The sequenced sample was blood. These receptors came from a man aged 40-55 years in good health.

V usage is TRBV20-1 and J usage is TRBJ1-2; D is ambiguous. Germline V gene sequence: CDR1 DFQATT, CDR2 SNEGSKA (reference sequence). The V end was cut by 0 bases, the J end by 4 bases, with 15 bases between. The CDR3 is 15 amino acids. The CDR3 region is CSARDRRGASYGYTF. CDR3 coding DNA: TGCAGTGCTAGAGATCGGCGGGGTGCGAGCTATGGCTACACCTTC.

The chain recombines TRBV29-1 with TRBJ1-2; 8 bases fit TRBD1. V lost 3 bases to trimming and J lost 1 base; unmatched junction nucleotides: 4. The CDR3 has 14 amino acids. CDR1 SQVTM and CDR2 ANQGSEA come from the germline V gene. The CDR3 sequence is CSVDMTGVNYGYTF. CDR3 in DNA: TGCAGCGTTGATATGACAGGGGTTAACTATGGCTACACCTTC. Complete variable domain (other parts from reference TRBV29-1 and TRBJ1-2): SAVISQKPSRDICQRGTSLTIQCQVDSQVTMMFWYRQQPGQSLTLIATANQGSEATYESGFVIDKFPISRPNLTFSTLTVSNMSPEDSSIYLCSVDMTGVNYGYTFGSGTRLTVV.

The CDR3 DNA sequence: TGTGCCAGCAGCTCCCTAGCGGGAGGCGTCTACGAGCAGTACTTC. Translated, it gives CASSSLAGGVYEQYF. This chain joins TRBV7-2 and TRBJ2-5; 11 positions agree with TRBD2. Judging by the DNA end, TRBJ2-7 fits better; the J call may be wrong. This CDR3 region has 15 residues. From germline, CDR1 is SGHTA and CDR2 FQGNSA.

This chain uses TRBV6-5 with TRBJ1-1; maybe TRBD1 (6 bases). Germline V CDR1 and CDR2: MNHEY, SVGAGI. Trimming removed 5 bases from V and 3 bases from J, with 16 bases in between. The CDR3 is made up of 15 amino acids. DNA for the CDR3: TGTGCCAGCAGTGTCTACAGGGATAGTTACACTGAAGCTTTCTTT. Protein: CASSVYRDSYTEAFF.

This clonotype has a handful of counts. The rearrangement joins TRBV6-5 to TRBJ2-5; 11 nucleotides match TRBD2. With 0 bases clipped from V and 5 bases from J, the junction kept 8 bases outside the gene matches. Per the germline V gene, CDR1 is MNHEY and CDR2 is SVGAGI. The CDR3 contains 17 residues. DNA for the CDR3: TGTGCCAGCAGTTACTCGTTCCTAGCGGGAGGTAGTGAGACCCAGTACTTC. It is translated as CASSYSFLAGGSETQYF.

V is TRBV10-3 and J is TRBJ1-2; D not resolved. This CDR3 has 14 residues. Germline values: CDR1 ENHRY, CDR2 SYGVKD. V gave up 11 bases and J gave up 3 bases, with 19 bases separating them. CDR3 amino acids: CAVQPRGVDYGYTF. CDR3 DNA sequence: TGTGCCGTCCAGCCCCGAGGAGTGGACTATGGCTACACCTTC.

The J gene is TRBJ2-7, the V gene TRBV7-9, with D possibly being TRBD1 (5 bases). Germline values: CDR1 SEHNR, CDR2 FQNEAQ (reference sequence). This CDR3 is 14 amino acids long. V was trimmed by 3 bases and J by 2 bases, leaving 11 bases between them. The CDR3 protein is CASSFTTAPYEQYF. CDR3 DNA: TGTGCCAGCAGCTTCACGACAGCACCCTACGAGCAGTACTTC.

This clonotype was counted a few times. The V call is TRBV9, the J call TRBJ2-1, with 9 positions matching TRBD2. The CDR3 totals 16 residues. Germline V lookup: CDR1 SGDLS, CDR2 YYNGEE. Trimming at V came to 2 bases and at J to 8 bases, leaving 11 bases not matched to a gene. The CDR3 DNA reads as TGTGCCAGCAGCGTGTTCCCTAGCGGGGTCGGGGATGAGCAGTTCTTC. Residues: CASSVFPSGVGDEQFF.

There are a few counts of this clonotype. The chain is built from TRBV9 and TRBJ1-5; D possibly corresponds to TRBD1 (5 bases). The CDR3 sequence is 15 residues long. Per the germline V gene, CDR1 is SGDLS and CDR2 is YYNGEE. V was cut by 1 base and J by 5 bases, with 13 bases left in between. CDR3 residues: CASSVFDSKDQPQHF. Written as DNA, the CDR3 is TGTGCCAGCAGCGTATTCGACAGCAAAGATCAGCCCCAGCATTTT.

The chain employs TRBV7-9 and TRBJ2-3, with D tentatively TRBD1 (6 bases). CDR3 length: 16 residues. Trimming removed 1 base at V and 4 bases at J, with 15 bases between. CDR1 and CDR2 (germline): SEHNR, FQNEAQ (reference sequence). The DNA of the CDR3 is TGTGCCAGCAGCTTAGATTTCAGGGGTGAGGCAGATACGCAGTATTTT. This sequence encodes CASSLDFRGEADTQYF.

The chain recombines TRBV20-1 with TRBJ2-3; 11 positions agree with TRBD2. The germline V gene encodes CDR1 DFQATT and CDR2 SNEGSKA (reference sequence). This CDR3 has 16 amino acids. Trimming took 1 base from V and 2 from J; bases not matched to a gene: 5. As DNA, the CDR3 is TGCAGTGCTAGAGTGTTAGCGGGAGGGCCCACAGATACGCAGTATTTT. Translating it yields CSARVLAGGPTDTQYF.

This clonotype was detected a few times. This CDR3 reads CASRDLATLSYEQYF. The CDR3 DNA is TGTGCCAGCAGGGACCTTGCTACTCTCAGCTACGAGCAGTACTTC. V and J are TRBV6-2 or TRBV6-3 and TRBJ2-7; D is unclear. This CDR3 region has 15 residues. The V gene's germline CDR1 is MNHEY and CDR2 SVGEGT. V lost 6 bases and J lost 3, with 18 bases in between.

The table lists this clonotype with a count of one. The chain combines TRBV5-1 with TRBJ1-4; unclear D gene. Germline V gives CDR1 SGHRS, CDR2 YFSETQ. Between the trimmed V and J ends, which lost 6 bases and 7 bases, there was a span of 13 bases. The CDR3 loop spans 13 amino acids. The CDR3 DNA reads TGCGCCAGCACCTCCGGAGCCCGTGAAAAACTGTTTTTT. Translating gives CASTSGAREKLFF.

This chain links TRBV6-1 with TRBJ2-5, with D possibly being TRBD1 or TRBD2 (5 bases each). From germline, CDR1 is MNHNS and CDR2 SASEGT. The length of the CDR3 is 14 residues. The V end was cut by 3 bases, the J end by 5 bases, with 13 bases between. The CDR3 is CASSDDRGLETQYF. DNA of the CDR3: TGTGCCAGCAGTGATGACAGAGGGCTCGAGACCCAGTACTTC.

The J gene is TRBJ1-1, the V gene TRBV10-3, with 8 bases aligning to TRBD1. The trim removed 0 bases at V and 4 bases at J, leaving 1 base unmatched. Germline V gene lookup returns CDR1 ENHRY and CDR2 SYGVKD. The CDR3 consists of 14 residues. CDR3 DNA: TGTGCCATCAGTGAGTCCACAGGGGGCACTGAAGCTTTCTTT. Translating it yields CAISESTGGTEAFF.